The rows below give T cell receptor beta chains drawn from one sample of a study of cytomegalovirus exposure and HLA in healthy donors. The repertoire was sequenced with immunoSEQ multiplex PCR; TCRdb's copy has only in-frame clones and lacks some. The sample consists of around 95,000 clones, roughly 85% of them appearing once. Sequencing was done on a sample of PBMCs. The source of these receptors is a man younger than 35 in good health and CMV-seropositive. Both conserved end residues are part of each CDR3. D genes are given only for firm matches.

>TRBJ2-3|NA|TRBV11-1
TGTGCCAGCAGCTCCCGGGAGACAGATACGCAGTATTTT
CASSSRETDTQYF
>TRBJ2-3|NA|TRBV19
TGTGCCAGTAGTAGCGGGGGCACAGATACGCAGTATTTT
CASSSGGTDTQYF
>TRBJ2-2|TRBD1|TRBV7-9
TGTGCCAGCAGCTTTGGGGGACAGACGCTGTTTTTT
CASSFGGQTLFF
>TRBJ2-5|NA|TRBV5-4
TGTGCCAGCAGCCCAGGGACTGAAGGGACCCAGTACTTC
CASSPGTEGTQYF
>TRBJ1-4|TRBD1|TRBV13
TGTGCCAGCAGCTTACAGGGGGCTCTAAATGAAAAACTGTTTTTT
CASSLQGALNEKLFF
>TRBJ2-1|TRBD2|TRBV4-1
TGCGCCAGCAGCCAAGGTGGACTAGCGATCAATGAGCAGTTCTTC
CASSQGGLAINEQFF
>TRBJ1-1|NA|TRBV28
TGTGCCAGCAGCCGTCAGGGGATTGGGTCTTGGACTGAAGCTTTCTTT
CASSRQGIGSWTEAFF
>TRBJ2-2|TRBD1|TRBV29-1
TGCAGCGTTGAAGATAAGGGGGCGGCCGGGGAGCTGTTTTTT
CSVEDKGAAGELFF
>TRBJ2-2|TRBD1|TRBV6-5
TGTGCCAGCAGCCCAGGGGGCGCGACCGGGGAGCTGTTTTTT
CASSPGGATGELFF
>TRBJ1-5|TRBD1|TRBV2
TGTGCCAGCAGTGGGGGACAGGGATGGGCGCCCCAGCATTTT
CASSGGQGWAPQHF
>TRBJ1-2|NA|TRBV7-9
TGTGCCAGCAGCCCCGTCGGGATTAACTATGGCTACACCTTC
CASSPVGINYGYTF